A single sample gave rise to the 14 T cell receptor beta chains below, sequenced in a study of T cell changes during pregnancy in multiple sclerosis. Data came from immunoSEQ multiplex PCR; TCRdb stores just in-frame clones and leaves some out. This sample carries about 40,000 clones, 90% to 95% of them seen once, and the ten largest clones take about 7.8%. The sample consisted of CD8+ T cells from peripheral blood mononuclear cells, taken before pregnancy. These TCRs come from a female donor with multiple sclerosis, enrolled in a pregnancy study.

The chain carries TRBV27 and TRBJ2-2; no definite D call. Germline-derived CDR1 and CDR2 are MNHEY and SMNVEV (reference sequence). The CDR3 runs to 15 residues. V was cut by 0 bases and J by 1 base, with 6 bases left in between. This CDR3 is CASSLSGVNTGELFF. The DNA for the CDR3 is TGTGCCAGCAGTTTATCAGGAGTGAACACCGGGGAGCTGTTTTTT.

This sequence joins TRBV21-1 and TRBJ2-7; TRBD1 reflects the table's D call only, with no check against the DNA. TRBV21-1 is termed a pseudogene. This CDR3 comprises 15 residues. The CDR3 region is CASSKSGTGEHEQYF. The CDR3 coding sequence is TGTGCCAGCAGCAAAAGCGGGACAGGGGAACACGAGCAGTACTTC.

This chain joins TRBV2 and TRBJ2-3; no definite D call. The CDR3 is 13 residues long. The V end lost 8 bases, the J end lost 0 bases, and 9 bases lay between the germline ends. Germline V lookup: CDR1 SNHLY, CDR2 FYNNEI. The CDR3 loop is CASSYFSTDTQYF. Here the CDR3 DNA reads TGTGCCAGCTCGTATTTTAGCACAGATACGCAGTATTTT.

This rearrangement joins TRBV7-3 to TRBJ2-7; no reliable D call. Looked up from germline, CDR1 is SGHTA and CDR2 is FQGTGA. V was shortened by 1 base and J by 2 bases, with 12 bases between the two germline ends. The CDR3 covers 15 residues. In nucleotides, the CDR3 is TGTGCCAGCAGCTTAATTCCAGGTCCAACCTACGAGCAGTACTTC. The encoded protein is CASSLIPGPTYEQYF.

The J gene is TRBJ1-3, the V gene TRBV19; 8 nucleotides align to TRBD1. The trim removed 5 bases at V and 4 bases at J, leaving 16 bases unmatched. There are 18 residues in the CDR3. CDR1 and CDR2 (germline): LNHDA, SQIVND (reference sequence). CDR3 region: CASSVTGDDSFRGNTIYF. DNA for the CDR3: TGTGCCAGTAGTGTGACAGGGGACGATTCGTTTCGAGGAAACACCATATATTTT.

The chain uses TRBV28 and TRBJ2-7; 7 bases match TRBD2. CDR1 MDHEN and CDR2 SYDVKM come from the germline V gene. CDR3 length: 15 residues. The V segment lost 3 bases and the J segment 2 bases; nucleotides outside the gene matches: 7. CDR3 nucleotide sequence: TGTGCCAGCAGTTTCAATCCTAGCGGAACCTACGAGCAGTACTTC. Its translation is CASSFNPSGTYEQYF.

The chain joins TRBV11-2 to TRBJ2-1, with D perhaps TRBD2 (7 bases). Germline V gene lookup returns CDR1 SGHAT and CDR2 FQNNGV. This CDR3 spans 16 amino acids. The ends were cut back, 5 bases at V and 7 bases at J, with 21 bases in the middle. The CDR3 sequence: CASSPWGGGGENEQFF. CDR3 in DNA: TGTGCCAGCAGCCCCTGGGGGGGCGGAGGAGAAAATGAGCAGTTCTTC.

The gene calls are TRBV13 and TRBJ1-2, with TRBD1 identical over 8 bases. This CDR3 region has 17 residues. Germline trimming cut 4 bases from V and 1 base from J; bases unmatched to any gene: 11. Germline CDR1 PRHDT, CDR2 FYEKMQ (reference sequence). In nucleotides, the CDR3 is TGTGCCAGCAGCTCGGTGGGTCAGGGGGCCCATAACTATGGCTACACCTTC. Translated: CASSSVGQGAHNYGYTF.

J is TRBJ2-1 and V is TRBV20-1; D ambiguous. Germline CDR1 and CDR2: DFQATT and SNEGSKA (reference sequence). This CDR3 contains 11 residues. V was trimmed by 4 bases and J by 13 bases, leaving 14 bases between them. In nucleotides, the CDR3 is TGCAGTGCTACCCTCCCGCCAACTCAGTTCTTC. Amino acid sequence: CSATLPPTQFF.

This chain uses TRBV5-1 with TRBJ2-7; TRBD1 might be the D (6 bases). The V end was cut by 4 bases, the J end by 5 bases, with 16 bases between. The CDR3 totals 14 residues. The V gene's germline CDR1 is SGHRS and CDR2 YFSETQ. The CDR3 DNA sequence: TGCGCCAGCAGCCCGTACCTCGAGGGGGACGAGCAGTACTTC. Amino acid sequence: CASSPYLEGDEQYF.

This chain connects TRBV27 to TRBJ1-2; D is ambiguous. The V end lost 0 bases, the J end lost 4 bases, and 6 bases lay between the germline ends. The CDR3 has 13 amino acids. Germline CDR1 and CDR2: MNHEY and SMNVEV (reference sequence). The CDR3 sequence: CASSLSRSYGYTF. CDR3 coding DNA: TGTGCCAGCAGTTTATCACGGAGCTATGGCTACACCTTC.

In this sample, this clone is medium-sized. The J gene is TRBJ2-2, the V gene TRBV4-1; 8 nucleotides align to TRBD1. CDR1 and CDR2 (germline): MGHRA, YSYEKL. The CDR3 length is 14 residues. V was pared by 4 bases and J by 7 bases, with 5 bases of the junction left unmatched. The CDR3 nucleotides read TGCGCCAGCAGCCTCACAGGGGGTGTCGGGGAGCTGTTTTTT. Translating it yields CASSLTGGVGELFF.

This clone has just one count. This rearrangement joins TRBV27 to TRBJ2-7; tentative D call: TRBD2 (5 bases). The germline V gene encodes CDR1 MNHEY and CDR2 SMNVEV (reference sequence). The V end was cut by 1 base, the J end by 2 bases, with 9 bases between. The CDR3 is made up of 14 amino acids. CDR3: CASSLYGNPYEQYF. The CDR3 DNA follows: TGTGCCAGCAGTTTATACGGGAACCCCTACGAGCAGTACTTC.

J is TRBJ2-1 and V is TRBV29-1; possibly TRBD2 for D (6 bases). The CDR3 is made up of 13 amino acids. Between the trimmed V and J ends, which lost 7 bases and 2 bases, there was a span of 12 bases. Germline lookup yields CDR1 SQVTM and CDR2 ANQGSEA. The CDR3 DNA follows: TGCAGCGCCGAACGGGAGACCTACAATGAGCAGTTCTTC. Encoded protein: CSAERETYNEQFF.